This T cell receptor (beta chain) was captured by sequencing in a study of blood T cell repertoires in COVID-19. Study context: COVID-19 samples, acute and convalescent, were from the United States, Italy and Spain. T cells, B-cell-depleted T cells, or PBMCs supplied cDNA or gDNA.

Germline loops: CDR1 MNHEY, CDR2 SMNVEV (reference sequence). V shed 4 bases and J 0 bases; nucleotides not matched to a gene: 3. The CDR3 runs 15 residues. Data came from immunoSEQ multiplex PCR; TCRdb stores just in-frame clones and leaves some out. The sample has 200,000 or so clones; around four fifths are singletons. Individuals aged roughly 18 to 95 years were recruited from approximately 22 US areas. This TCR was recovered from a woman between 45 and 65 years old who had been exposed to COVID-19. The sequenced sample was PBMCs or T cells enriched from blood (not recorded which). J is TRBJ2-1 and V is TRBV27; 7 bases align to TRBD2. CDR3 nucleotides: TGTGCCAGCAGTTCCCGCGGGGGCTCCTACAATGAGCAGTTCTTC. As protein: CASSSRGGSYNEQFF.